This entry lists 15 T cell receptor beta chains sequenced from one sample in a study of blood T cell repertoires in COVID-19. The repertoire was sequenced with immunoSEQ multiplex PCR; TCRdb's copy has only in-frame clones and lacks some. Of 200,000 to 300,000 clones in the sample, approximately 80% are singletons; the top ten hold about 2%. Sequencing was done on a sample of peripheral blood. Receptors were obtained from a man aged 35 to 55 who had recovered from COVID-19.

The rearrangement joins TRBV10-3 to TRBJ1-3; D remains unclear. V was pared by 6 bases and J by 0 bases, with 24 bases between. The CDR3 spans 19 residues. The V gene's germline CDR1 is ENHRY and CDR2 SYGVKD. The CDR3 DNA is TGTGCCATCAGCCCGCGACTGGGAGGAGGGCTTAGCTCTGGAAACACCATATATTTT. Amino acids: CAISPRLGGGLSSGNTIYF.

This chain connects TRBV5-1 to TRBJ2-3, with 12 bases identical to TRBD2. Germline V gives CDR1 SGHRS, CDR2 YFSETQ. Losses at the gene ends were 4 bases for V and 6 bases for J; bases not matched to a gene: 9. This CDR3 is 16 amino acids long. The CDR3 here is CASSGTTSGGRDTQYF. CDR3 coding DNA: TGCGCCAGCAGCGGCACGACTAGCGGGGGTAGGGATACGCAGTATTTT.

CDR3 residues: CASRGGVRSYEQYF. In nucleotides, the CDR3 is TGTGCCAGCAGGGGGGGGGTGAGGTCCTACGAGCAGTACTTC. This chain connects TRBV27 to TRBJ2-7, with 7 bases fitting TRBD2. Per germline, CDR1 MNHEY and CDR2 SMNVEV (reference sequence). The CDR3 length is 14 residues. Trimming cost V 6 bases and J 1 base; bases outside gene matches: 6.

CDR3 residues: CATSDPRGTYNEQFF. The CDR3 region has the DNA TGTGCCACCAGTGACCCCCGGGGGACCTACAATGAGCAGTTCTTC. The chain recombines TRBV24-1 with TRBJ2-1, with TRBD2 as a possible D gene (6 bases). Germline V lookup: CDR1 KGHDR, CDR2 SFDVKD. The CDR3 totals 15 residues. Between the trimmed V and J ends, which lost 4 bases and 2 bases, there was a span of 11 bases.

V gene TRBV7-9 combines with J gene TRBJ2-1; unclear D gene. V shed 5 bases and J shed 5 bases, with 16 bases lying between them. The CDR3 is made up of 15 amino acids. Germline V gene lookup returns CDR1 SEHNR and CDR2 FQNEAQ (reference sequence). The CDR3 bases are TGTGCCAGCAGCCGCATCCGGCGGAGTAACAATGAGCAGTTCTTC. Its translation: CASSRIRRSNNEQFF.

The chain couples TRBV5-1 to TRBJ2-3; TRBD1 might be the D (5 bases). With 3 bases removed from V and 0 bases from J, the gap between germline ends came to 11 bases. The CDR3 has 15 amino acids. Per the germline V gene, CDR1 is SGHRS and CDR2 is YFSETQ. CDR3 DNA: TGCGCCAGCAGCTATACAGGCCCGAGCACAGATACGCAGTATTTT. Translated: CASSYTGPSTDTQYF. The full variable domain, completed using reference TRBV5-1 and TRBJ2-3, is KAGVTQTPRYLIKTRGQQVTLSCSPISGHRSVSWYQQTPGQGLQFLFEYFSETQRNKGNFPGRFSGRQFSNSRSEMNVSTLELGDSALYLCASSYTGPSTDTQYFGPGTRLTVL.

The V and J genes are TRBV6-4 and TRBJ2-2; D unclear. V was cut by 3 bases and J by 5 bases, with 7 bases left in between. Germline V gene lookup returns CDR1 MRHNA and CDR2 SNTAGT. The CDR3 has 13 amino acids. The CDR3 DNA follows: TGTGCCAGCAGTGAGAGAGAAACCGGGGAGCTGTTTTTT. This codes for CASSERETGELFF.

The rearrangement uses TRBV9 and TRBJ2-1; 11 bases are a match to TRBD2. This CDR3 contains 15 residues. Losses at the gene ends were 2 bases for V and 3 bases for J; bases not matched to a gene: 1. Germline lookup yields CDR1 SGDLS and CDR2 YYNGEE. The CDR3 loop is CASSVTSGVYNEQFF. As DNA, the CDR3 is TGTGCCAGCAGCGTGACTAGCGGGGTCTACAATGAGCAGTTCTTC.

In its sample, this clone was seen a few times. The gene calls are TRBV12-2 and TRBJ2-7; TRBD2, as called in the table, went unchecked against the DNA. TRBV12-2 is assigned pseudogene status. This CDR3 comprises 20 residues. The DNA of the CDR3 is TGTGCAAGTCGCTTAGTGCCAGCTGGGGCGACTAGCGGGCAGACCTACGAGCAGTACTTC. Translation gives CASRLVPAGATSGQTYEQYF.

The chain links TRBV5-4 to TRBJ1-4; D not resolved. The V end was cut by 2 bases, the J end by 8 bases, with 13 bases between. The germline CDR1 and CDR2 sequences are SGHNT and YYREEE (reference sequence). CDR3 length: 14 residues. The CDR3 is CASSLWPIAEKLFF. The CDR3, as DNA: TGTGCCAGCAGCTTATGGCCTATAGCGGAAAAACTGTTTTTT.

This chain connects TRBV2 to TRBJ2-6; unclear D gene. Germline CDR1 is SNHLY and CDR2 is FYNNEI. The V end lost 5 bases, the J end lost 4 bases, and 9 bases lay between the germline ends. This CDR3 spans 14 amino acids. Written as DNA, the CDR3 is TGTGCCAGCAGTCCCCACCAGGGGGCCAACGTCCTGACTTTC. It specifies CASSPHQGANVLTF. The full variable domain, with the rest looked up from reference TRBV2 and TRBJ2-6, is EPEVTQTPSHQVTQMGQEVILRCVPISNHLYFYWYRQILGQKVEFLVSFYNNEISEKSEIFDDQFSVERPDGSNFTLKIRSTKLEDSAMYFCASSPHQGANVLTFGAGSRLTVL.

J is TRBJ1-3 and V is TRBV19, with D uncertain. Trimming left V 8 bases short and J 1 base short, with 12 bases between. The CDR3 contains 14 residues. Germline V CDR1 and CDR2: LNHDA, SQIVND (reference sequence). The CDR3 sequence: CASQRRGSGNTIYF. CDR3 nucleotides: TGTGCCAGTCAGAGGCGGGGATCTGGAAACACCATATATTTT.

V and J are TRBV7-9 and TRBJ2-1; TRBD1 aligns across 7 bases. The V gene's germline CDR1 is SEHNR and CDR2 FQNEAQ (reference sequence). The CDR3 has 16 amino acids. V lost 7 bases, J lost 3 bases, and 12 bases stayed unmatched. The DNA of the CDR3 is TGTGCCAGCACAAAAATTCTCCAGGGGGACTACAATGAGCAGTTCTTC. This codes for CASTKILQGDYNEQFF.

The chain uses TRBV20-1 and TRBJ2-5; 7 positions agree with TRBD2. CDR1 is DFQATT, CDR2 SNEGSKA, per germline (reference sequence). This CDR3 spans 12 amino acids. Unmatched junction bases numbered 6, after V lost 6 bases and J lost 5 bases. Written as DNA, the CDR3 is TGCAGTGCCAGTGGCGGGGGTGAGACCCAGTACTTC. Residues: CSASGGGETQYF.

The chain has TRBV15 and TRBJ2-1, with TRBD2 matching over 10 bases. Trimming cost V 4 bases and J 0 bases; bases outside gene matches: 3. Germline CDR1 and CDR2: LNHNV and YYDKDF (reference sequence). The CDR3 consists of 16 residues. CDR3 amino acids: CATSIPSGSSYNEQFF. DNA for the CDR3: TGTGCCACCAGCATTCCTAGCGGGAGCTCCTACAATGAGCAGTTCTTC.